These 27 T cell receptor beta chains were sequenced from one sample in a study of shared clonotypes between healthy human individuals. Generated by immunoSEQ multiplex PCR, the TCRdb table keeps only in-frame clones and is missing some. The sample has fewer than 650,000 clones; around 80% are singletons. Sequencing was carried out using PBMCs. Every receptor here comes from a woman aged 40 to 55 in good health. Some clones in this sample may be carry-over from other donors' samples.

The chain uses TRBV4-1 and TRBJ2-7, with D unclear. The CDR3 has 13 residues. Germline V gene lookup returns CDR1 MGHRA and CDR2 YSYEKL. The V gene lost 3 bases and the J gene lost 1 base, with 7 bases spanning the gap. CDR3 sequence reads: CASSQRISYEQYF. The CDR3 bases are TGCGCCAGCAGCCAGCGAATTTCCTACGAGCAGTACTTC.

A single count supports this clone. V is TRBV27 and J is TRBJ2-3, with D perhaps matching TRBD2 (6 bases). Deletions cut 7 bases from V and 8 bases from J, with 22 bases between. This CDR3 is built from 15 residues. Germline V CDR1 and CDR2: MNHEY, SMNVEV (reference sequence). CDR3 residues: CASTSTGGYFATQYF. As DNA, the CDR3 is TGTGCCAGCACCTCCACTGGGGGGTATTTTGCTACGCAGTATTTT.

The chain joins TRBV4-3 to TRBJ2-7; D possibly corresponds to TRBD2 (6 bases). The CDR3 covers 16 residues. The V end was cut by 2 bases, the J end by 3 bases, with 17 bases between. The germline V gene encodes CDR1 LGHNA and CDR2 YSLEER. The CDR3 here is CASSQTSGLGVYEQYF. CDR3 in DNA: TGCGCCAGCAGCCAAACCAGCGGGTTAGGCGTCTACGAGCAGTACTTC.

This clone was seen at least ten times. This chain uses TRBV4-3 with TRBJ2-6; D tentatively fits TRBD1 or TRBD2 (5 bases each). Germline CDR1 LGHNA, CDR2 YSLEER. CDR3 length: 17 residues. Between the trimmed V and J ends, which lost 0 bases and 0 bases, there was a span of 9 bases. In nucleotides, the CDR3 is TGCGCCAGCAGCCAAGATTGGGGACGCTCTGGGGCCAACGTCCTGACTTTC. Its protein is CASSQDWGRSGANVLTF.

In its sample, this clone was seen once. The chain employs TRBV10-3 and TRBJ2-1; TRBD2 agrees at 8 bases. The CDR3 sequence is 16 residues long. Germline V gene sequence: CDR1 ENHRY, CDR2 SYGVKD. The J segment lost 5 bases and the V segment lost 2 bases, leaving 8 bases of the junction unmatched. CDR3 DNA sequence: TGTGCCATCAGTGAGGAACCCAGCGGGAGCAACAATGAGCAGTTCTTC. Amino acid sequence: CAISEEPSGSNNEQFF.

About this clone itself: A much larger clonotype is one base distant, so this may be a read error. The gene calls are TRBV7-2 and TRBJ2-1; 9 bases align to TRBD2. V was clipped by 11 bases and J by 10 bases; unmatched bases: 9. The V gene's germline CDR1 is SGHTA and CDR2 FQGNSA. The CDR3 sequence is 12 residues long. CDR3 loop: CAGQGLATEQFF. The CDR3 region has the DNA TGTGCCGGCCAAGGACTAGCGACCGAGCAGTTCTTC. Supplemented by reference TRBV7-2 and TRBJ2-1, the full variable domain reads GAGVSQSPSNKVTEKGKDVELRCDPISGHTALYWYRQSLGQGLEFLIYFQGNSAPDKSGLPSDRFSAERTGGSVSTLTIQRTQQEDSAVYLCAGQGLATEQFFGPGTRLTVL.

The V gene is TRBV4-2, the J gene TRBJ2-1, with 12 bases matching TRBD2. Trimming cost V 0 bases and J 8 bases; bases outside gene matches: 11. Germline CDR1 and CDR2: LGHNA and YNFKEQ. The CDR3 spans 18 residues. The CDR3 spells CASSQDSTLAGGGDEQFF. The CDR3 DNA sequence: TGTGCCAGCAGCCAAGACTCTACGCTAGCGGGAGGGGGGGATGAGCAGTTCTTC.

The CDR3 spells CASSSHGGTYEQYF. CDR3 DNA sequence: TGTGCCAGCAGCTCACACGGAGGTACCTACGAGCAGTACTTC. V gene TRBV7-9 combines with J gene TRBJ2-7, with a weak D call TRBD2 (5 bases). V was clipped by 4 bases and J by 2 bases, with 12 bases between them. Germline V CDR1 and CDR2: SEHNR, FQNEAQ (reference sequence). This CDR3 has 14 amino acids.

This clone came up many times. The chain joins TRBV30 to TRBJ1-2; no clear D. The CDR3 contains 13 residues. The V gene lost 2 bases and the J gene lost 4 bases, with 11 bases spanning the gap. Germline CDR1 and CDR2: GTSNPN and SVGIG (reference sequence). Written as DNA, the CDR3 is TGTGCCTGGAGTATCGGCACAATCTATGGCTACACCTTC. Protein sequence: CAWSIGTIYGYTF.

In regard to this clone: Within the sample, other DNA sequences also encode this same CDR3. The V gene is TRBV29-1, the J gene TRBJ2-7, with 12 positions matching TRBD2. This CDR3 has 13 residues. Germline values: CDR1 SQVTM, CDR2 ANQGSEA. The junction had 2 bases not matched to a gene; V was cut back by 6 bases and J by 2 bases. The CDR3 loop reads CSVRTSGTYEQYF. The CDR3 nucleotides read TGCAGCGTCCGGACTAGCGGGACCTACGAGCAGTACTTC.

The chain is built from TRBV6-5 and TRBJ2-7; D uncertain. Trimming shortened V by 5 bases and J by 6 bases, and 14 bases separated the two germline ends. Germline V gene sequence: CDR1 MNHEY, CDR2 SVGAGI. The CDR3 totals 13 residues. CDR3 amino acids: CASSRAPTTEQYF. CDR3 DNA sequence: TGTGCCAGCAGTAGGGCCCCTACCACCGAGCAGTACTTC.

V usage is TRBV7-3 and J usage is TRBJ2-1; weak D call: TRBD2 (5 bases). Germline CDR1 SGHTA, CDR2 FQGTGA. The CDR3 has 13 amino acids. The germline V and J ends were trimmed by 5 bases and 3 bases, with 8 bases remaining between them. CDR3 bases: TGTGCCAGCAGCCCGACTATCTACAATGAGCAGTTCTTC. As protein: CASSPTIYNEQFF.

As to this clone: Other DNA sequences of this sample code for an identical CDR3. This rearrangement joins TRBV5-4 to TRBJ1-2, with D possibly matching TRBD1 (6 bases). V lost 0 bases, J lost 0 bases, and 9 bases lay in between. Per the germline V gene, CDR1 is SGHNT and CDR2 is YYREEE (reference sequence). The CDR3 loop spans 15 amino acids. The CDR3 DNA is TGTGCCAGCAGCTTGGGGGGGGCGGCTAACTATGGCTACACCTTC. Encoded protein: CASSLGGAANYGYTF.

The rearrangement uses TRBV5-1 and TRBJ2-1; 10 bases agree with TRBD2. The CDR3 has 18 residues. The germline V gene has CDR1 SGHRS and CDR2 YFSETQ. V dropped 6 bases and J dropped 9; count of bases not matched to a gene: 21. CDR3 residues: CASIHPYGSGRDPGEQFF. The CDR3 coding sequence is TGCGCCAGCATCCACCCTTACGGGAGCGGGAGGGATCCTGGTGAGCAGTTCTTC.

The chain joins TRBV4-2 to TRBJ2-5; 10 positions match TRBD1. Germline trimming cut 4 bases from V and 0 bases from J; bases unmatched to any gene: 5. This CDR3 is 16 amino acids long. CDR1 and CDR2 (germline): LGHNA, YNFKEQ. CDR3 region: CASSPRDRGDQETQYF. The DNA of the CDR3 is TGTGCCAGCAGCCCACGGGACAGGGGAGACCAAGAGACCCAGTACTTC.

The chain employs TRBV18 and TRBJ2-5; no clear D. Germline loops: CDR1 KGHSH, CDR2 LQKENI. The CDR3 has 14 amino acids. The V end was cut by 2 bases, the J end by 2 bases, with 9 bases between. This CDR3 reads CASSPYGQQETQYF. The DNA of the CDR3 is TGTGCCAGCTCACCATACGGGCAGCAAGAGACCCAGTACTTC.

V gene TRBV2 combines with J gene TRBJ2-1, with 10 bases identical to TRBD2. J gave up 3 bases and V 3 bases, and 5 bases lay outside the gene matches. Germline V gives CDR1 SNHLY, CDR2 FYNNEI. The CDR3 has 16 amino acids. CDR3 loop: CASSDRPSGSYNEQFF. The CDR3 DNA sequence: TGTGCCAGCAGTGACCGTCCTAGCGGGAGCTACAATGAGCAGTTCTTC.

The rearrangement links TRBV7-2 to TRBJ2-2; 8 bases line up with TRBD2. Germline V gives CDR1 SGHTA, CDR2 FQGNSA. This CDR3 is 16 amino acids long. With V trimmed by 3 bases and J by 1 base, 4 bases remained unmatched. CDR3 in amino acids: CASSLFAGGNTGELFF. The CDR3 nucleotides are TGTGCCAGCAGCTTGTTTGCGGGAGGGAACACCGGGGAGCTGTTTTTT.

Here the CDR3 DNA reads TGTGCCAGCAGTTTAGGAGAGGGCTGGAGTGGCTACACCTTC. Protein: CASSLGEGWSGYTF. This chain joins TRBV28 and TRBJ1-2; D is uncertain. V gave up 2 bases and J gave up 7 bases, with 14 bases separating them. CDR1 and CDR2 from the germline V gene are MDHEN and SYDVKM. CDR3 length equals 14 residues.

The chain is built from TRBV6-1 and TRBJ2-3, with 7 bases lining up with TRBD2. The CDR3 has 17 amino acids. Germline values: CDR1 MNHNS, CDR2 SASEGT. Germline trimming cut 1 base from V and 1 base from J; bases unmatched to any gene: 8. Here the CDR3 reads CASSEGAASGRTDTQYF. CDR3 in DNA: TGTGCCAGCAGTGAAGGGGCCGCTAGCGGCCGCACAGATACGCAGTATTTT.

As concerns this clone: A read error may produce the germline difference seen at one junction end. The chain has TRBV7-7 and TRBJ2-1; tentative D call: TRBD2 (6 bases). The CDR3 runs to 13 residues. CDR1 is SSHAT and CDR2 is FNYEAQ in the germline V gene (reference sequence). The CDR3 DNA reads as TGTGCTAGCAGCTTAGCGGAGGACAATGAGCAGTTCTTC. It codes for CASSLAEDNEQFF.

This rearrangement joins TRBV19 to TRBJ2-7, with 9 nucleotides matching TRBD1. The CDR3 consists of 13 residues. Germline CDR1 is LNHDA and CDR2 is SQIVND (reference sequence). V trimming: 5 bases; J trimming: 6 bases; junction bases outside the gene matches: 5. The CDR3 here is CASSPGDRAEQYF. CDR3 in DNA: TGTGCCAGTAGTCCTGGGGACAGGGCCGAGCAGTACTTC. The entire variable domain, with the rest obtained from reference TRBV19 and TRBJ2-7, is as follows: DGGITQSPKYLFRKEGQNVTLSCEQNLNHDAMYWYRQDPGQGLRLIYYSQIVNDFQKGDIAEGYSVSREKKESFPLTVTSAQKNPTAFYLCASSPGDRAEQYFGPGTRLTVT.

The chain uses TRBV11-3 and TRBJ2-1; 11 positions match TRBD2. The junction had 5 bases not matched to a gene; V was cut back by 2 bases and J by 8 bases. The CDR3 covers 15 residues. The germline gives CDR1 SGHNT, CDR2 YENEEA. CDR3 amino acids: CASSLLLAGVYEQFF. The CDR3 DNA sequence: TGTGCCAGCAGCTTATTACTAGCGGGAGTATATGAGCAGTTCTTC.

Note on this clone: A far larger clone is only one base removed, so a read error is likely. Written as DNA, the CDR3 is TGCGGCGTGGGGACAGGGGGCAACACTGAAGCTTTCTTT. Translation: CGVGTGGNTEAFF. The chain combines TRBV29-1 with TRBJ1-1; 12 bases agree with TRBD1. This CDR3 is 13 amino acids long. The germline gives CDR1 SQVTM, CDR2 ANQGSEA.

The chain carries TRBV6-6 and TRBJ1-5, with TRBD1 matching over 7 bases. The CDR3 consists of 14 residues. CDR1 MNHNY and CDR2 SVGAGI come from the germline V gene (reference sequence). The ends lost 7 bases at V and 3 bases at J; junction bases unmatched: 6. CDR3 in DNA: TGTGCCAGCACCGTCGACAGGGACAATCAGCCCCAGCATTTT. This gives the protein CASTVDRDNQPQHF.

The rearrangement uses TRBV9 and TRBJ2-3, with TRBD2 identical over 7 bases. J lost 0 bases, V lost 1 base, and 5 bases had no gene match. Germline lookup yields CDR1 SGDLS and CDR2 YYNGEE. There are 16 residues in the CDR3. DNA for the CDR3: TGTGCCAGCAGCGTACCCCTAGCGGCTAGCACAGATACGCAGTATTTT. Translated, it gives CASSVPLAASTDTQYF.

The chain uses TRBV6-6 and TRBJ1-4, with D possibly being TRBD1 (6 bases). The CDR3 sequence is 16 residues long. The germline V and J ends were trimmed by 5 bases and 3 bases, with 16 bases remaining between them. CDR1 is MNHNY and CDR2 is SVGAGI in the germline V gene (reference sequence). The CDR3 here is CASSKNPGAANEKLFF. CDR3 coding DNA: TGTGCCAGCAGTAAGAACCCGGGGGCGGCTAATGAAAAACTGTTTTTT.